The rows below give T cell receptor beta chains drawn from one sample of a study of T cell repertoires in cytomegalovirus infection. TCRdb re-called the reads through MiXCR, storing one row per CDR3 protein. The sample shows just under 550,000 distinct CDR3 sequences, less than 30% of them seen only once. Sequenced sample: PBMCs. The receptors were gathered from a human donor in good health (CMV status not recorded). Some clones in this sample may be carry-over from other donors' samples. CDR3s include the opening cysteine and the closing phenylalanine or tryptophan. The D gene is left open where the match is weak. Not all rows give a size; the values are once, few, many and, for expanded clones, a class.

V: TRBV28; size: .; J: TRBJ2-1; D: TRBD2; length: 16; DNA: TGTGCCAGCAGTCCCGGGACTAGCGGGAGCTACAATGAGCAGTTCTTC; CDR3: CASSPGTSGSYNEQFF
V: TRBV7-6; size: many; J: TRBJ2-1; D: .; length: 14; DNA: TGTGCCAGCAGCTGGTCCGGGACTCTTCGTGAGCAGTTCTTC; CDR3: CASSWSGTLREQFF
V: TRBV6-1; size: .; J: TRBJ1-6; D: .; length: 13; DNA: TGTGCCAGCAGTGAAATTGAGTATTCACCCCTCCACTTT; CDR3: CASSEIEYSPLHF
V: TRBV7-2; size: many; J: TRBJ2-5; D: .; length: 14; DNA: TGTGCCAGCAGCTTAACAGGGAACCGAGAGACCCAGTACTTC; CDR3: CASSLTGNRETQYF
V: TRBV6-8; size: .; J: TRBJ2-1; D: TRBD2; length: 12; DNA: TGTGCCAGCCGGGGGGTGAACAATGAGCAGTTCTTC; CDR3: CASRGVNNEQFF
V: TRBV5-6; size: .; J: TRBJ2-1; D: TRBD2; length: 17; DNA: TGTGCCAGCAGCTTGTATGTCGGGCTAGCGGGAGGCAATGAGCAGTTCTTC; CDR3: CASSLYVGLAGGNEQFF
V: TRBV7-2; size: few; J: TRBJ2-3; D: .; length: 14; DNA: TGTGCCAGCAGCTTGGGGGGGGCGTCAGATACGCAGTATTTT; CDR3: CASSLGGASDTQYF
V: TRBV9; size: .; J: TRBJ2-5; D: .; length: 13; DNA: TGTGCCAGCAGCGCGGTCCCTCAAGAGACCCAGTACTTC; CDR3: CASSAVPQETQYF
V: TRBV7-9; size: .; J: TRBJ1-1; D: .; length: 10; DNA: TGTGCCAGCGCCCTTGGTGAAGCTTTCTTT; CDR3: CASALGEAFF
V: TRBV11-2; size: .; J: TRBJ1-2; D: .; length: 15; DNA: TGTGCCAGCAGCTTAGGCGTGGGCTCTGCTATCGGCTACACCTTC; CDR3: CASSLGVGSAIGYTF
V: TRBV5-4; size: .; J: TRBJ1-5; D: .; length: 12; DNA: TGTGCCAGCAGCTGGGGGGGGGGGCCCCAGCATTTT; CDR3: CASSWGGGPQHF
V: TRBV10-3; size: .; J: TRBJ1-5; D: .; length: 13; DNA: TGTGCCATCAGTGATCAGGGAGGGCAGCCCCAGCATTTT; CDR3: CAISDQGGQPQHF
V: TRBV7-9; size: .; J: TRBJ1-4; D: .; length: 15; DNA: TGTGCCAGCAGTCCCGCCCGGGGCGCGAGTGAAAAACTGTTTTTT; CDR3: CASSPARGASEKLFF
V: TRBV7-6; size: .; J: TRBJ1-4; D: TRBD1; length: 17; DNA: TGTGCCAGCAGCTTAGGTCCCGGGACAGGGATCAACGAAAAACTGTTTTTT; CDR3: CASSLGPGTGINEKLFF
V: TRBV6-5; size: many; J: TRBJ1-4; D: TRBD1; length: 14; DNA: TGTGCCAGCAGTTGGGACAGCAGAAATGAAAAACTGTTTTTT; CDR3: CASSWDSRNEKLFF
V: TRBV6-5; size: few; J: TRBJ2-2; D: TRBD1; length: 15; DNA: TGTGCCAGCAGTTACGGACAGGGTGTGTCCGGGGAGCTGTTTTTT; CDR3: CASSYGQGVSGELFF
V: TRBV4-3; size: .; J: TRBJ1-6; D: .; length: 16; DNA: TGCGCCAGCAGCCAAGGGCCTGGGGGGTCCAGTTCACCCCTCCACTTT; CDR3: CASSQGPGGSSSPLHF
V: TRBV10-3; size: few; J: TRBJ2-7; D: .; length: 13; DNA: TGTGCCATCAGAGGTGGCCTTTACTACGAGCAGTACTTC; CDR3: CAIRGGLYYEQYF
V: TRBV14; size: many; J: TRBJ2-2; D: .; length: 13; DNA: TGTGCCAGCAGCCGGCTTATCACCGGGGAGCTGTTTTTT; CDR3: CASSRLITGELFF
V: TRBV29-1; size: .; J: TRBJ2-3; D: .; length: 15; DNA: TGCAGCACCCAAGGCGGGGACAGCAACACAGATACGCAGTATTTT; CDR3: CSTQGGDSNTDTQYF
V: TRBV20-1; size: .; J: TRBJ1-5; D: .; length: 14; DNA: TGCAGTGCTAGAGATTTGGGGGGCAATCAGCCCCAGCATTTT; CDR3: CSARDLGGNQPQHF
V: TRBV7-3; size: .; J: TRBJ2-7; D: .; length: 18; DNA: TGTGCCAGCAGCTTAATCGGACCGGAGGTCCCAGGAGCCTACGAGCAGTACTTC; CDR3: CASSLIGPEVPGAYEQYF
V: TRBV19; size: few; J: TRBJ2-1; D: .; length: 13; DNA: TGTGCCAGTACTACGACTACCCTCCATGAGCAGTTCTTC; CDR3: CASTTTTLHEQFF
V: TRBV7-2; size: many; J: TRBJ2-6; D: TRBD2; length: 19; DNA: TGTGCCAGCAGCTTAGAAGCGGGAGGTCTATACTCTGGGGCCAACGTCCTGACTTTC; CDR3: CASSLEAGGLYSGANVLTF
V: TRBV23-1; size: few; J: TRBJ2-3; D: TRBD1; length: 18; DNA: TGCGCCAGCAGTCAACCGATAACCGGACAGGGGGACACAGATACGCAGTATTTT; CDR3: CASSQPITGQGDTDTQYF
V: TRBV7-6; size: few; J: TRBJ2-5; D: .; length: 13; DNA: TGTGCCAGCAGCTTAGAGCTGAAGACGACCCAGTACTTC; CDR3: CASSLELKTTQYF
V: TRBV7-8; size: .; J: TRBJ1-1; D: .; length: 14; DNA: TGTGCCAGCAGCTTAGTTGGAGGGGACCCTGAAGCTTTCTTT; CDR3: CASSLVGGDPEAFF
V: TRBV7-9; size: few; J: TRBJ2-1; D: TRBD2; length: 15; DNA: TGTGCCAGCAGCTTAGAAGGGAGGGCCAGCGATGAGCAGTTCTTC; CDR3: CASSLEGRASDEQFF
V: TRBV6-2/TRBV6-3; size: few; J: TRBJ1-6; D: TRBD1; length: 15; DNA: TGTGCCAGCAGTTCAGGGGGCCTCCGGAATTCACCCCTCCACTTT; CDR3: CASSSGGLRNSPLHF
V: TRBV7-2; size: many; J: TRBJ1-5; D: TRBD1; length: 15; DNA: TGTGCCAGCAGCCTACGGACAGGCAATCATCAGCCCCAGCATTTT; CDR3: CASSLRTGNHQPQHF
V: TRBV7-9; size: .; J: TRBJ2-1; D: .; length: 12; DNA: TGTGCCGCCAAGCTGGTGGTTAATGAGCAGTTCTTC; CDR3: CAAKLVVNEQFF
V: TRBV2; size: .; J: TRBJ2-5; D: .; length: 13; DNA: TGTGCCAGCAGTTCCGCTAGTATTGAGACCCAGTACTTC; CDR3: CASSSASIETQYF
V: TRBV12-3/TRBV12-4; size: .; J: TRBJ2-7; D: .; length: 13; DNA: TGTGCCAGCAGTTTATCGACCCGCCGCGAGCAGTACTTC; CDR3: CASSLSTRREQYF
V: TRBV29-1; size: .; J: TRBJ1-4; D: .; length: 13; DNA: TGCAGCGTGGAGGGAGGAACTAATGAAAAACTGTTTTTT; CDR3: CSVEGGTNEKLFF
V: TRBV6-2/TRBV6-3; size: .; J: TRBJ2-5; D: .; length: 14; DNA: TGTGCCAGCAGTGCCACAGGTTTTCAAGAGACCCAGTACTTC; CDR3: CASSATGFQETQYF
V: TRBV7-9; size: few; J: TRBJ2-4; D: .; length: 14; DNA: TGTGCCAGCAGCTTAGATAGAAGTAGGCGCATTCAGTACTTC; CDR3: CASSLDRSRRIQYF
V: TRBV6-8; size: many; J: TRBJ2-1; D: .; length: 12; DNA: TGTGCCAGCAGGGCCGACGGGAAAAGGGAGTTCTTC; CDR3: CASRADGKREFF
V: TRBV6-2/TRBV6-3; size: few; J: TRBJ1-1; D: .; length: 13; DNA: TGTGCCAGCAGTTACCTGCGGAACACTGAAGCTTTCTTT; CDR3: CASSYLRNTEAFF
V: TRBV5-4; size: .; J: TRBJ2-3; D: .; length: 15; DNA: TGTGCCAGCAGCTTTCGGGGGAATTGGACAGATACGCAGTATTTT; CDR3: CASSFRGNWTDTQYF
V: TRBV6-1; size: few; J: TRBJ2-2; D: TRBD2; length: 17; DNA: TGTGCCAGCAGTGCCCTAGCGGGCATGGCGGGGACCGGGGAGCTGTTTTTT; CDR3: CASSALAGMAGTGELFF
V: TRBV5-1; size: .; J: TRBJ2-1; D: .; length: 14; DNA: TGCGCCAGCAGCTTGGAGGCAATTCCCAATGAGCAGTTCTTC; CDR3: CASSLEAIPNEQFF
V: TRBV12-3/TRBV12-4; size: few; J: TRBJ1-1; D: TRBD1; length: 15; DNA: TGTGCCAGCAGTTTGGAGGACAGGGTGGGCACTGAAGCTTTCTTT; CDR3: CASSLEDRVGTEAFF
V: TRBV5-1; size: few; J: TRBJ2-1; D: .; length: 15; DNA: TGCGCCAGCAGCCCAAGGGGGGTTGTCTACAATGAGCAGTTCTTC; CDR3: CASSPRGVVYNEQFF
V: TRBV5-1; size: .; J: TRBJ1-6; D: .; length: 14; DNA: TGCGCCAGCAGCTTTGATCTAGGGATCGGACCCCTCCACTTT; CDR3: CASSFDLGIGPLHF
V: TRBV27; size: .; J: TRBJ2-2; D: .; length: 16; DNA: TGTGCCAGCAGCCCCATAAGAGTAGAGAACACCGGGGAGCTGTTTTTT; CDR3: CASSPIRVENTGELFF
V: TRBV7-2; size: many; J: TRBJ2-5; D: .; length: 13; DNA: TGTGCCAGCAACTACGGGATTCAAGAGACCCAGTACTTC; CDR3: CASNYGIQETQYF
V: TRBV9; size: many; J: TRBJ1-1; D: .; length: 13; DNA: TGTGCCAGCAGCGTAGGGGGGAGCACTGAAGCTTTCTTT; CDR3: CASSVGGSTEAFF
V: TRBV27; size: .; J: TRBJ2-2; D: .; length: 14; DNA: TGTGCCAGCAGTTTCAGTAAGGGATACGGGGAGCTGTTTTTT; CDR3: CASSFSKGYGELFF
V: TRBV12-5; size: few; J: TRBJ2-1; D: TRBD1; length: 15; DNA: TGTGCTAGTGGTAGGGGACAGGGGGCGCTCAATGAGCAGTTCTTC; CDR3: CASGRGQGALNEQFF
V: TRBV6-2/TRBV6-3; size: few; J: TRBJ1-5; D: .; length: 17; DNA: TGTGCCAGCAGTTACTCGAGCGGGGGCGCGATGGATCAGCCCCAGCATTTT; CDR3: CASSYSSGGAMDQPQHF
V: TRBV7-2; size: .; J: TRBJ2-3; D: TRBD2; length: 16; DNA: TGTGCCAGCAGGAGGGGACTAGCGGCTAGCACAGATACGCAGTATTTT; CDR3: CASRRGLAASTDTQYF
V: TRBV11-2; size: once; J: TRBJ2-4; D: TRBD2; length: 14; DNA: TGTGCCAGCAGCTTAAGCGGGGGAAAAAACATTCAGTACTTC; CDR3: CASSLSGGKNIQYF
V: TRBV7-8; size: .; J: TRBJ2-3; D: .; length: 15; DNA: TGTGCCAGCAGCTCCTCGCGGCAGGGAACAGATACGCAGTATTTT; CDR3: CASSSSRQGTDTQYF
V: TRBV20-1; size: .; J: TRBJ2-3; D: .; length: 15; DNA: TGCAGTGCAAAAACCCTGGAGGGAGTTGTAGATACGCAGTATTTT; CDR3: CSAKTLEGVVDTQYF
V: TRBV7-2; size: many; J: TRBJ1-4; D: TRBD1; length: 14; DNA: TGTGCCAGCAGCTTGACAGGGTGGGATGAAAAACTGTTTTTT; CDR3: CASSLTGWDEKLFF
V: TRBV12-3/TRBV12-4; size: .; J: TRBJ2-5; D: .; length: 17; DNA: TGTGCCAGCAGTTTAAGTCCTTTTATTGGGTACCAAGAGACCCAGTACTTC; CDR3: CASSLSPFIGYQETQYF
V: TRBV6-5; size: many; J: TRBJ1-4; D: .; length: 17; DNA: TGTGCCAGCAGTTACTCTCCCCGCGGGCCGCTGCCCGAAAAACTGTTTTTT; CDR3: CASSYSPRGPLPEKLFF
V: TRBV6-6; size: few; J: TRBJ2-3; D: .; length: 14; DNA: TGTGCCAGCAACCTACTTGAGGGCACAGATACGCAGTATTTT; CDR3: CASNLLEGTDTQYF
V: TRBV29-1; size: .; J: TRBJ2-7; D: TRBD1; length: 14; DNA: TGCAGCGCCAAACCGGGACAGGGGACCTACGAGCAGTACTTC; CDR3: CSAKPGQGTYEQYF